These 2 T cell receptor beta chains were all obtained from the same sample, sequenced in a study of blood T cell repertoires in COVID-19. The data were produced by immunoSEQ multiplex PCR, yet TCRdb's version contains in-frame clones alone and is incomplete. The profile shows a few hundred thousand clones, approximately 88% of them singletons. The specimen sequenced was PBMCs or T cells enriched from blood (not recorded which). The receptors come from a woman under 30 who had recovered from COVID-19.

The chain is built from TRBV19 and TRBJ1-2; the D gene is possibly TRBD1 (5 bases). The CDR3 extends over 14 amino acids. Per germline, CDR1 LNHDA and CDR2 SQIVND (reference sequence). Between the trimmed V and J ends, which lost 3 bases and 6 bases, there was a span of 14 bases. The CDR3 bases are TGTGCCAGTAGTATGGATCAGGGTTCGGATGGCTACACCTTC. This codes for CASSMDQGSDGYTF.

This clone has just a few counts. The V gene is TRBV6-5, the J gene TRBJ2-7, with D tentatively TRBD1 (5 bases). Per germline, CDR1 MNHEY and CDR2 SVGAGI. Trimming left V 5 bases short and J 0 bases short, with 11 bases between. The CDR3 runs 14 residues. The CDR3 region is CASSHRGPSYEQYF. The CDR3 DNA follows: TGTGCCAGCAGTCATAGGGGCCCCTCCTACGAGCAGTACTTC.